These 2 T cell receptor beta chains originate from one sample sequenced in a study of long-term antiretroviral therapy in people with HIV. A v3.0 immunoSEQ assay was performed at survey level. Only in-frame clones appear in the TCRdb table, and some are missing; sequencing was by immunoSEQ multiplex PCR. The sample lists about 35,000 clones; 75% to 90% were seen once. The material sequenced was unsorted PBMCs, taken 1 year after starting antiretroviral therapy. These receptors all come from a man aged 18-30 years with HIV.

The table lists this clone with a count of one. V is TRBV11-3 and J is TRBJ1-1; D is uncertain. This CDR3 region has 13 residues. The V end was cut by 4 bases, the J end by 2 bases, with 8 bases between. Looked up from germline, CDR1 is SGHNT and CDR2 is YENEEA. The CDR3 sequence: CASSWNSNTEAFF. The CDR3, as DNA: TGTGCCAGCAGCTGGAACAGTAACACTGAAGCTTTCTTT.

The chain links TRBV28 to TRBJ1-1, with D tentatively TRBD1 (6 bases). Trimming pared 5 bases from V and 4 bases from J, leaving 17 bases between. The CDR3 loop spans 15 amino acids. Germline CDR1 MDHEN, CDR2 SYDVKM. The CDR3 DNA reads TGTGCCAGCAGTCCCTTACAGGGAGTAGGCACTGAAGCTTTCTTT. This codes for CASSPLQGVGTEAFF.